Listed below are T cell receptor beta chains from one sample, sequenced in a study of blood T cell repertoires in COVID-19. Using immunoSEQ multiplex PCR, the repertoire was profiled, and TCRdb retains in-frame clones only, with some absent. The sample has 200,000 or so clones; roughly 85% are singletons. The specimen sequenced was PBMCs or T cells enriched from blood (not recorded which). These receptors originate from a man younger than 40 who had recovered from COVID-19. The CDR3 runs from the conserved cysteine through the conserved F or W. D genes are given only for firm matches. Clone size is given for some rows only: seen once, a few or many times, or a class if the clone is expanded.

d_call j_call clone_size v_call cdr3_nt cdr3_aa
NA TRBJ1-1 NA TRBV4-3 TGCGCCAGCAGCCAAGATGGAGGGGAGGCTGAAGCTTTCTTT CASSQDGGEAEAFF
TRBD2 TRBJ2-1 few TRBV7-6 TGTGCCAGCAGCTTAGGGGCAATAGCGGGAGTTACTAGCTCCTACAATGAGCAGTTCTTC CASSLGAIAGVTSSYNEQFF
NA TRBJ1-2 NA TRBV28 TGTGCCAGCAGTGAGGATCCCGACAGTATCTATGGCTACACCTTC CASSEDPDSIYGYTF
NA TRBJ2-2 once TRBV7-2 TGTGCCAGCAGCCGCGACCATTCGGGCGGGGAGCTGTTTTTT CASSRDHSGGELFF
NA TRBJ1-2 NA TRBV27 TGTGCCAGCACTGTGACCAGGGAAGAACCTTTGGGCTACACCTTC CASTVTREEPLGYTF
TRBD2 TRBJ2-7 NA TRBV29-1 TGCAGCGGGCTAGGCAGCGGGGGATACGAGCAGTACTTC CSGLGSGGYEQYF
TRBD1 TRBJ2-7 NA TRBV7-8 TGTGCCAGCAGCTTGACGGGACAGGGGAGGTACGAGCAGTACTTC CASSLTGQGRYEQYF
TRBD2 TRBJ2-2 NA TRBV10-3 TGTGCCATCAGTGACGGGGGGGCGTACACCGGGGAGCTGTTTTTT CAISDGGAYTGELFF
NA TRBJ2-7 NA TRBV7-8 TGTGCCAGCAGCCTGGACAGTCTGGAGCAGTACTTC CASSLDSLEQYF
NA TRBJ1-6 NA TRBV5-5 TGTGCCAGCAGCTTGTTGGGAGGAGGCTATAATTCACCCCTCCACTTT CASSLLGGGYNSPLHF
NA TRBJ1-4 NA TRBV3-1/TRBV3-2 TGTGCCAGCAGCGGAATAATAGGGCGCGAGTTCCAGGGAAGCGAAAAACTGTTTTTT CASSGIIGREFQGSEKLFF
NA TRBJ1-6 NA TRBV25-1 TGTGCCAGCAGTGGGGACACCGGTCGGGAATCACCCCTCCACTTT CASSGDTGRESPLHF
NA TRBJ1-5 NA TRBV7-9 TGTGCCAGCAGCTTAGGCCCGGCAGGGGTTTTCAATCAGCCCCAGCATTTT CASSLGPAGVFNQPQHF
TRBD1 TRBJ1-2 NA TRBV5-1 TGCGCCAGCAGCAGGAATGCCGGGACAGTTGGTTATGGCTACACCTTC CASSRNAGTVGYGYTF
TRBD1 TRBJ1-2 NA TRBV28 TGTGCCAGCAGTTTTGAGACAGGGGATATCTATGGCTACACCTTC CASSFETGDIYGYTF
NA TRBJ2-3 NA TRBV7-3 TGTGCCAGCAGCCCCCGGCGGGGAGATACGCAGTATTTT CASSPRRGDTQYF
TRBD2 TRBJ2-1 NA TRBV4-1 TGCGCCAGCAGCCAAATAACTAGCGGGATTCATGAGCAGTTCTTC CASSQITSGIHEQFF
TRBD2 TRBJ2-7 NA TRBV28 TGTGCCAGCAGCCGAGTAGCGGGAGTATTCTCCTACGAGCAGTACTTC CASSRVAGVFSYEQYF
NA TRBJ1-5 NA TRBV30 TGTGCCTGGAGTGCGGAGAGCAATCAGCCCCAGCATTTT CAWSAESNQPQHF
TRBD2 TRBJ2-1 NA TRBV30 TGTGCCTGGAGCCCAGGGAGCGGGGGGCGGGGGAATGAGCAGTTCTTC CAWSPGSGGRGNEQFF
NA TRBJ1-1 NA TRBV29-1 TGCAGATCAGGGGACACTGAAGCTTTCTTT CRSGDTEAFF
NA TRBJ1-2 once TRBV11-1 TGTGCCAGCAGCCTAGAGCCATATGGCTACACCTTC CASSLEPYGYTF
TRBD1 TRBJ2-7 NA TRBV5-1 TGCGCCAGCAGCTTGGGGGACAGGGAGAGTGTCTACGAGCAGTACTTC CASSLGDRESVYEQYF
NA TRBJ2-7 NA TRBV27 TGTGCCAGCAGTTCGGGCAGGGACTACGAGCAGTACTTC CASSSGRDYEQYF
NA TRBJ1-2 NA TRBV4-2 TGTGCCAGCAGCCAAGATTACGGCAGGGTGGGTGGCTACACCTTC CASSQDYGRVGGYTF
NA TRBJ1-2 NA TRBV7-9 TGTGCCAGCAGAGGGGCTCATGGCTACACCTTC CASRGAHGYTF
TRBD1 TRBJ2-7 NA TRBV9 TGTGCCAGCAGCGTAGGCACGACAGGGGTCGACGAGCAGTACTTC CASSVGTTGVDEQYF
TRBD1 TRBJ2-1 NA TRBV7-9 TGTGCCAGCAGCTTCGGGACAGGGGGCAATGAGCAGTTCTTC CASSFGTGGNEQFF
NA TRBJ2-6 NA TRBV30 TGTGCCGAGGGCCCTTCTGGGGCCAACGTCCTGACTTTC CAEGPSGANVLTF
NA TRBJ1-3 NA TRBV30 TGTGCCTGGAGCGAAGGGGCATCTGGAAACACCATATATTTT CAWSEGASGNTIYF
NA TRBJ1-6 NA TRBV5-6 TGTGCCAGCAGCCGTCGGGCGATGGGTCAGGGTAATTCACCCCTCCACTTT CASSRRAMGQGNSPLHF
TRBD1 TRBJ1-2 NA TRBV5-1 TGCGCCAGCAGCCGTAACGGACAGGGGGCTTTTGGCTACACCTTC CASSRNGQGAFGYTF
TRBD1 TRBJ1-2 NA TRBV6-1 TGTGCCAGCAGTGAGACAGGGGGCTTCCTCGGCTACACCTTC CASSETGGFLGYTF
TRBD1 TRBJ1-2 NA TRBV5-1 TGCGCCAGCAGCGTGACAGGGGGCTCTAGCTATGGCTACACCTTC CASSVTGGSSYGYTF
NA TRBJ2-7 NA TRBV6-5 TGTGCCAGCAAAACAGGGTACTCCTACGAGCAGTACTTC CASKTGYSYEQYF
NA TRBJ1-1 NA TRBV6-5 TGTGCCAGTAGGACATTGGGGAACACTGAAGCTTTCTTT CASRTLGNTEAFF
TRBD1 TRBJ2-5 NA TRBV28 TGTGCCAGCAGTTCGAGCTCGACAGGGAGAAAGACCCAGTACTTC CASSSSSTGRKTQYF
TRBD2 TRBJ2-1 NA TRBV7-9 TGTGCCAGCAGCTTAGTACCGGGACTAACTAACAATGAGCAGTTCTTC CASSLVPGLTNNEQFF
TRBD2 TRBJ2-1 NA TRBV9 TGTGCCAGCAGCGTAGAACTAGCGGGAGCTTTGGACTACAATGAGCAGTTCTTC CASSVELAGALDYNEQFF
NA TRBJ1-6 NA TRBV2 TGTGCCAGCAGGGTCCAGGGTAATTCACCCCTCCACTTT CASRVQGNSPLHF
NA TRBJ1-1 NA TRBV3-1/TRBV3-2 TGTGCCAGCAGCCCTCACGCGGGAGGGGGCACTGAAGCTTTCTTT CASSPHAGGGTEAFF
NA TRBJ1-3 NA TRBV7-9 TGTGCCAGCAGCTTCGGGGTATCTGGAAACACCATATATTTT CASSFGVSGNTIYF
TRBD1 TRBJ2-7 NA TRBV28 TGTGCCAGCAGCGACCCCGGGACAGGGCTCGACTACGAGCAGTACTTC CASSDPGTGLDYEQYF
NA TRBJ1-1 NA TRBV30 TGTGCCTGGAGTGTACTCACTGAAGCTTTCTTT CAWSVLTEAFF
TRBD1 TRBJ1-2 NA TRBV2 TGTGCCAGCAGGTTGGGGACAGGGGTTATAGATGGCTACACCTTC CASRLGTGVIDGYTF
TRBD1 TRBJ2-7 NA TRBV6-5 TGTGCCAGCAGTCCCGGGACAGGGGGGAACGAGCAGTACTTC CASSPGTGGNEQYF
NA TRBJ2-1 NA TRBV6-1 TGTGCCAGCAGTATACCGTACAGGGTAAATGAGCAGTTCTTC CASSIPYRVNEQFF
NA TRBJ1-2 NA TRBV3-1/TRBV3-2 TGTGCCAGCAGCCAAGATCCCGGGGGTGGCTACACCTTC CASSQDPGGGYTF
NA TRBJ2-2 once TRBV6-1 TGTGCCAGCAGTGAATACTTAAACACCGGGGAGCTGTTTTTT CASSEYLNTGELFF
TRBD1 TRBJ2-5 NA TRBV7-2 TGTGCCAGCAGCCCAGGAGGGACAGGGATAGGGAGGTTCCAAGAGACCCAGTACTTC CASSPGGTGIGRFQETQYF
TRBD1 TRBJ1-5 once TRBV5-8 TGTGCCAGCAGCTCGGACAGGGGATACAATCAGCCCCAGCATTTT CASSSDRGYNQPQHF
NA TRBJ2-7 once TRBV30 TGTGCCTGGAAGAGGTTGGACATAGCCCCCTACGAGCAGTACTTC CAWKRLDIAPYEQYF
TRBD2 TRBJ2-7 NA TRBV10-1 TGCGCCAGCAGTGCGGGCGGGAGTACTTACGAGCAGTACTTC CASSAGGSTYEQYF
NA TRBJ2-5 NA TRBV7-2 TGTGCCAGCAGCTTAATCCCCCCGGAAGAGACCCAGTACTTC CASSLIPPEETQYF
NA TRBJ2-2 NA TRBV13 TGTGCCAGCAGCTTAAGACCGAGGGACACCGGGGAGCTGTTTTTT CASSLRPRDTGELFF
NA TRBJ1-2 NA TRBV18 TGTGCCAGCTCACCGATATTTTCTGGGGGGTCAGACTCAAGCGGCTACACCTTC CASSPIFSGGSDSSGYTF